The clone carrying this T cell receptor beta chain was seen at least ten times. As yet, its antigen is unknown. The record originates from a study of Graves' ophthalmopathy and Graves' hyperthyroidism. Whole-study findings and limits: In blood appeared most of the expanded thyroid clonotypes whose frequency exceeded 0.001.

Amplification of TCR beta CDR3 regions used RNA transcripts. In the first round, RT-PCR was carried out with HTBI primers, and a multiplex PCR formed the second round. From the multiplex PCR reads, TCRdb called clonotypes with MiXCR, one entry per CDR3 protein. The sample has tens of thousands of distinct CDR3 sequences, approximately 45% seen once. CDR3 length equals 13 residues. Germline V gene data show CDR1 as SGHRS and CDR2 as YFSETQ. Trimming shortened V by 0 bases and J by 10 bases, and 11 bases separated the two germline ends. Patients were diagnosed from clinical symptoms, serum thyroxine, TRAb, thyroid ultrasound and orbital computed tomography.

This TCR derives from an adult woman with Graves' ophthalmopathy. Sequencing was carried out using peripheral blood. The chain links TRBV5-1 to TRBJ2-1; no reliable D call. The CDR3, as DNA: TGCGCCAGCAGCTTGGGCCCGCAGGTGGAGCAGTTCTTC. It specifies CASSLGPQVEQFF.